This TCR beta chain is drawn from a study of T-cell memory formation after mild COVID-19. On the study more broadly: Largely donor-specific sequence clusters came from a couple of donors. Study-level findings and limits: Among CD4+ contracting clones, most were CM and EM, and CD8+ ones EMRA. In second-wave clones peaking day 37, SARS-CoV-2 specificity remained unconfirmed.

Details on this clonotype: The antigen is unknown.

TCRdb re-called the 5' RACE reads with MiXCR, one entry per CDR3 protein. This sample carries a few hundred thousand distinct CDR3 sequences, roughly 21% of them seen once, and the ten largest clones take approximately 12%. The V gene lost 6 bases and the J gene lost 4 bases, with 16 bases spanning the gap. The germline V gene encodes CDR1 DFQATT and CDR2 SNEGSKA (reference sequence). The CDR3 is 15 amino acids. The chain combines TRBV20-1 with TRBJ2-6; D remains ambiguous. The sequence derives from an adult woman who had mild COVID-19 (a few samples of this study predate the infection). Cell type and time point are not known. Sequencing used PBMCs or a T cell subset sorted from them (not recorded which). The DNA for the CDR3 is TGCAGTGCAACGGGCTCCTCAGCAGGGGCCAACGTCCTGACTTTC. This codes for CSATGSSAGANVLTF.